This TCR beta chain was sequenced in a study of blood T cell repertoires in COVID-19. On the study more broadly: PBMCs, B-cell-depleted T cells, or T cells provided the cDNA or gDNA that made up the material.

This CDR3 contains 18 residues. Germline V gene sequence: CDR1 SEHNR, CDR2 FQNEAQ (reference sequence). Trimming shortened V by 4 bases and J by 2 bases, and 21 bases separated the two germline ends. TCRdb's copy holds only in-frame clones and misses some; the assay was immunoSEQ multiplex PCR. The table lists approximately 250,000 clones, 86% of them singletons. Followed longitudinally, the Seattle patients had been enrolled during active infection. Sequencing was carried out using peripheral blood. The gene calls are TRBV7-9 and TRBJ1-5; tentative D call: TRBD1 (5 bases). The receptor was isolated from a woman in her 70s with COVID-19, enrolled during active disease. CDR3 protein: CASSYTTPQGGGNQPQHF. CDR3 in DNA: TGTGCCAGCAGCTACACAACTCCGCAGGGCGGTGGCAATCAGCCCCAGCATTTT.